These 29 T cell receptor beta chains came from one sample sequenced in a study of shared clonotypes between healthy human individuals. Clones were read by immunoSEQ multiplex PCR, and TCRdb kept only the in-frame ones, dropping some. The sample lists some 1,100,000 clones, about four fifths occurring once. The sequenced material came from memory CD4+ T cells from PBMCs. Sample subset: CD45RA-negative fraction. These receptors were collected from a young man in good health. Some clones in this sample may be carry-over from other donors' samples.

V and J are TRBV7-3 and TRBJ2-1; TRBD2 is a possible D gene (6 bases). This CDR3 has 14 amino acids. The V end lost 3 bases, the J end lost 5 bases, and 11 bases lay between the germline ends. CDR1 is SGHTA and CDR2 is FQGTGA in the germline V gene. CDR3 sequence (DNA): TGTGCCAGCAGCTTCGGCGGGATGAACAATGAGCAGTTCTTC. This sequence encodes CASSFGGMNNEQFF.

The chain links TRBV28 to TRBJ1-2, with 7 nucleotides matching TRBD1. This CDR3 spans 12 amino acids. Germline V lookup: CDR1 MDHEN, CDR2 SYDVKM. The junction had 8 bases not matched to a gene; V was cut back by 11 bases and J by 5 bases. The CDR3 here is CALGGTEYGYTF. CDR3 bases: TGTGCCCTGGGCGGGACAGAATATGGCTACACCTTC.

About this clone itself: Only one base separates this from a far larger clonotype, so it likely reflects a read error. CDR3 sequence reads: CASGTSVNEQFF. The DNA of the CDR3 is TGTGCCAGCGGGACTAGCGTCAATGAGCAGTTCTTC. This sequence joins TRBV27 and TRBJ2-1, with TRBD2 matching 10 bases. The V gene's germline CDR1 is MNHEY and CDR2 SMNVEV (reference sequence). Trimming took 8 bases from V and 6 from J; bases not matched to a gene: 1. The CDR3 loop spans 12 amino acids.

The gene calls are TRBV7-6 and TRBJ2-7, with TRBD2 matching 8 bases. Trimming at V came to 5 bases and at J to 10 bases, leaving 10 bases not matched to a gene. The CDR3 contains 13 residues. The V gene's germline CDR1 is SGHVS and CDR2 FNYEAQ. The CDR3 is CASSPWTSRIQYF. The DNA for the CDR3 is TGTGCCAGCAGCCCGTGGACTAGCCGTATACAGTACTTC.

The genes are TRBV2 and TRBJ2-3, with 11 bases matching TRBD2. In germline, CDR1 is SNHLY, CDR2 FYNNEI. Unmatched junction bases numbered 8, after V lost 11 bases and J lost 1 base. The CDR3 contains 15 residues. This CDR3 is CACATTSGGTDTQYF. As DNA, the CDR3 is TGTGCCTGTGCAACGACTAGCGGGGGCACAGATACGCAGTATTTT.

This clone has only one observation. The chain joins TRBV18 to TRBJ2-5, with D possibly being TRBD1 (6 bases). The germline V gene encodes CDR1 KGHSH and CDR2 LQKENI. Trimming removed 1 base from V and 4 bases from J, with 10 bases in between. CDR3 length equals 14 residues. CDR3 amino acids: CASSPQGGPETQYF. CDR3 DNA sequence: TGTGCCAGCTCACCACAAGGGGGTCCAGAGACCCAGTACTTC.

This chain links TRBV5-1 with TRBJ2-7; D gene uncertain. The ends were cut back, 5 bases at V and 6 bases at J, with 15 bases in the middle. Germline lookup yields CDR1 SGHRS and CDR2 YFSETQ. The CDR3 has 13 amino acids. DNA for the CDR3: TGCGCCAGCAGTCTAATCGTAGGGCTCGAGCAGTACTTC. Residues: CASSLIVGLEQYF.

This clone was detected ten times or more. The chain recombines TRBV28 with TRBJ1-2; 7 bases fit TRBD1. Germline CDR1 reads MDHEN; CDR2 reads SYDVKM. Unmatched junction bases numbered 9, after V lost 10 bases and J lost 4 bases. CDR3 length: 13 amino acids. Here the CDR3 DNA reads TGTGCCACCGAGAACAGGGGCCTCTATGGCTACACCTTC. Protein: CATENRGLYGYTF.

On this clone: This same CDR3 is encoded by further DNA sequences in the sample. V usage is TRBV7-2 and J usage is TRBJ2-7, with TRBD1 matching over 7 bases. The germline V gene has CDR1 SGHTA and CDR2 FQGNSA. This CDR3 is built from 14 residues. The junction had 0 bases not matched to a gene; V was cut back by 1 base and J by 0 bases. In nucleotides, the CDR3 is TGTGCCAGCAGCTTAGGGACAGGCTCCTACGAGCAGTACTTC. It specifies CASSLGTGSYEQYF. The complete variable domain, with remaining parts taken from reference TRBV7-2 and TRBJ2-7, reads GAGVSQSPSNKVTEKGKDVELRCDPISGHTALYWYRQSLGQGLEFLIYFQGNSAPDKSGLPSDRFSAERTGGSVSTLTIQRTQQEDSAVYLCASSLGTGSYEQYFGPGTRLTVT.

The chain carries TRBV14 and TRBJ1-4; maybe TRBD1 (6 bases). The V and J ends lost 4 bases and 10 bases respectively, with 13 bases between them. CDR1 SGHDN and CDR2 FVKESK come from the germline V gene. The CDR3 length is 13 residues. For the CDR3, the DNA is TGTGCCAGCAGCCCCGGAGGGGGGGGAAAACTGTTTTTT. Its protein product is CASSPGGGGKLFF.

About this clone itself: The sample carries other DNA sequences with the same CDR3. The chain employs TRBV5-6 and TRBJ2-3, with 8 bases that match TRBD1. The V and J ends lost 0 bases and 3 bases, in that order; junction bases with no gene match: 0. The CDR3 is made up of 14 amino acids. Germline lookup yields CDR1 SGHDT and CDR2 YYEEEE. CDR3 residues: CASSLDRGTDTQYF. The CDR3, as DNA: TGTGCCAGCAGCTTGGACAGGGGGACAGATACGCAGTATTTT.

A note on this clone: Other DNA sequences in this specimen translate into the identical CDR3. The chain links TRBV7-9 to TRBJ2-7, with 7 bases matching TRBD1. The CDR3 is made up of 14 amino acids. Germline V gene sequence: CDR1 SEHNR, CDR2 FQNEAQ (reference sequence). The ends lost 2 bases at V and 0 bases at J; junction bases unmatched: 1. CDR3 protein: CASSLRDSSYEQYF. CDR3 in DNA: TGTGCCAGCAGCTTAAGGGACAGCTCCTACGAGCAGTACTTC.

The J gene is TRBJ1-3, the V gene TRBV15, with D perhaps TRBD1 (6 bases). The CDR3 is 14 amino acids. The V gene lost 6 bases and the J gene lost 3 bases, with 12 bases spanning the gap. Germline V gene lookup returns CDR1 LNHNV and CDR2 YYDKDF (reference sequence). The CDR3 coding sequence is TGTGCCACCAGAAACAGGGATTATGGAAACACCATATATTTT. Encoded protein: CATRNRDYGNTIYF.

This chain links TRBV27 with TRBJ2-6; D gene ambiguous. The CDR3 contains 14 residues. CDR1 is MNHEY and CDR2 is SMNVEV in the germline V gene (reference sequence). The V gene lost 6 bases and the J gene lost 2 bases, with 8 bases spanning the gap. As DNA, the CDR3 is TGTGCCAGCAGAGATCCCGCTGGGGCCAACGTCCTGACTTTC. This sequence encodes CASRDPAGANVLTF.

The chain links TRBV5-1 to TRBJ2-3; TRBD2 might be the D (6 bases). Germline V gives CDR1 SGHRS, CDR2 YFSETQ. Trimming shortened V by 6 bases and J by 1 base, and 12 bases separated the two germline ends. This CDR3 region has 14 residues. This CDR3 reads CASMAGKGTDTQYF. Written as DNA, the CDR3 is TGCGCCAGCATGGCGGGAAAGGGCACAGATACGCAGTATTTT.

This clone was counted a single time. The chain joins TRBV27 to TRBJ1-1; 10 bases are shared with TRBD1. The CDR3 spans 13 residues. CDR1 is MNHEY, CDR2 SMNVEV, per germline (reference sequence). Trimming cost V 1 base and J 10 bases; bases outside gene matches: 3. CDR3 in DNA: TGTGCCAGCAGTTTATGGGGACAGGGGACAGCTTTCTTT. It specifies CASSLWGQGTAFF.

This clone was recorded a few times. This rearrangement joins TRBV11-2 to TRBJ1-5; TRBD1 matches 9 bases. Germline CDR1 reads SGHAT; CDR2 reads FQNNGV. With V trimmed by 6 bases and J by 4 bases, 7 bases remained unmatched. This CDR3 has 15 residues. CDR3 protein: CASRGRDRDNQPQHF. In nucleotides, the CDR3 is TGTGCCAGCAGGGGAAGGGACAGGGATAATCAGCCCCAGCATTTT.

V is TRBV7-9 and J is TRBJ2-5; 7 nucleotides agree with TRBD1. Germline CDR1 SEHNR, CDR2 FQNEAQ (reference sequence). The CDR3 is 15 residues long. The V gene end was trimmed by 4 bases and the J gene end by 2 bases; junction bases not matched to a gene: 7. The CDR3 loop reads CASSYAGTVQETQYF. The CDR3 region has the DNA TGTGCCAGCAGCTACGCCGGGACAGTACAAGAGACCCAGTACTTC.

The genes are TRBV10-2 and TRBJ1-3; D gene uncertain. The germline V gene encodes CDR1 WSHSY and CDR2 SAAADI. V dropped 8 bases and J dropped 0 bases, with 8 bases sitting between them. The length of the CDR3 is 13 residues. The CDR3 sequence: CASGVGSGNTIYF. Written as DNA, the CDR3 is TGCGCCAGCGGGGTTGGCTCTGGAAACACCATATATTTT.

This clone occurred once. The chain combines TRBV11-2 with TRBJ2-1; perhaps TRBD2 as D (6 bases). The germline gives CDR1 SGHAT, CDR2 FQNNGV. V was trimmed by 4 bases and J by 5 bases, leaving 12 bases between them. The CDR3 is made up of 14 amino acids. CDR3 coding DNA: TGTGCCAGCAGCTGGGGGACTTCGAACAATGAGCAGTTCTTC. Amino acids: CASSWGTSNNEQFF.

This sequence joins TRBV7-9 and TRBJ1-3; tentatively, D is TRBD1 (5 bases). The V gene lost 0 bases and the J gene lost 1 base, with 10 bases spanning the gap. Germline V gives CDR1 SEHNR, CDR2 FQNEAQ (reference sequence). The CDR3 covers 16 residues. CDR3 sequence reads: CASSLAGGGSGNTIYF. The CDR3 bases are TGTGCCAGCAGCTTAGCGGGTGGGGGATCTGGAAACACCATATATTTT.

The J gene is TRBJ2-7, the V gene TRBV7-8; 9 bases match TRBD2. J was trimmed by 0 bases and V by 5 bases; bases with no gene match: 8. This CDR3 has 16 amino acids. Germline assignment: CDR1 SGHVS and CDR2 FQNEAQ. As DNA, the CDR3 is TGTGCCAGCAGCCCCCTGGCGGGAGGGCCCTCCTACGAGCAGTACTTC. Protein product: CASSPLAGGPSYEQYF. Looking up the rest from reference TRBV7-8 and TRBJ2-7 gives the full variable domain: GAGVSQSPRYKVAKRGQDVALRCDPISGHVSLFWYQQALGQGPEFLTYFQNEAQLDKSGLPSDRFFAERPEGSVSTLKIQRTQQEDSAVYLCASSPLAGGPSYEQYFGPGTRLTVT.

V is TRBV27 and J is TRBJ2-1; TRBD1 matches at 9 bases. Germline assignment: CDR1 MNHEY and CDR2 SMNVEV (reference sequence). The CDR3 length is 19 residues. Trimming removed 3 bases from V and 8 bases from J; junction bases left unmatched: 20. This CDR3 is CASSLLQGALPGRRDEQFF. The CDR3 nucleotides read TGTGCCAGCAGTTTGCTACAGGGGGCGCTCCCCGGGAGAAGGGATGAGCAGTTCTTC.

The rearrangement links TRBV2 to TRBJ1-2; D not certain. Germline CDR1 SNHLY, CDR2 FYNNEI. V gave up 6 bases and J gave up 8 bases, with 13 bases separating them. This CDR3 has 12 amino acids. Here the CDR3 reads CASSLSFGGYTF. The CDR3 DNA reads as TGTGCCAGCAGCCTATCCTTCGGCGGCTACACCTTC. The entire variable domain, with the rest obtained from reference TRBV2 and TRBJ1-2, is as follows: EPEVTQTPSHQVTQMGQEVILRCVPISNHLYFYWYRQILGQKVEFLVSFYNNEISEKSEIFDDQFSVERPDGSNFTLKIRSTKLEDSAMYFCASSLSFGGYTFGSGTRLTVV.

The V gene is TRBV19, the J gene TRBJ2-1; 7 positions agree with TRBD1. The CDR3 loop spans 14 amino acids. V was clipped by 6 bases and J by 7 bases; unmatched bases: 9. Germline V gives CDR1 LNHDA, CDR2 SQIVND (reference sequence). The CDR3 DNA is TGTGCCAGTAGGGTAACAGGGGAAATAAATGAGCAGTTCTTC. Protein: CASRVTGEINEQFF.

This clone occurred a few times. The gene calls are TRBV6-6 and TRBJ1-3; unclear D gene. This CDR3 region has 13 residues. Per germline, CDR1 MNHNY and CDR2 SVGAGI (reference sequence). V lost 7 bases, J lost 4 bases, and 11 bases lay in between. DNA for the CDR3: TGTGCCAGCACCCTAAGGACCGGAAACACCATATATTTT. Translating gives CASTLRTGNTIYF.

The rearrangement links TRBV28 to TRBJ1-5; TRBD1 might be the D (5 bases). Trimming took off 7 bases at V and 7 bases at J, with 11 bases between the two ends. This CDR3 region has 12 residues. Germline CDR1 is MDHEN and CDR2 is SYDVKM. CDR3 residues: CASNNQGQPQHF. The CDR3 nucleotides read TGTGCCAGCAACAACCAGGGACAGCCCCAGCATTTT.

This clone has only a few counts. This chain joins TRBV6-1 and TRBJ1-5; 10 bases map to TRBD1. Germline-derived CDR1 and CDR2 are MNHNS and SASEGT. The trim removed 1 base at V and 7 bases at J, leaving 4 bases unmatched. The CDR3 has 15 amino acids. The CDR3 nucleotides are TGTGCCAGCAGTGAAGGACAGGGGGCGCGGCAGCCCCAGCATTTT. As protein: CASSEGQGARQPQHF.

This chain uses TRBV6-1 with TRBJ2-1; D ambiguous. CDR3 length: 12 amino acids. With 4 bases removed from V and 5 bases from J, the gap between germline ends came to 6 bases. Germline CDR1 reads MNHNS; CDR2 reads SASEGT. The CDR3 nucleotides are TGTGCCAGCAGTGGGTCGAACAATGAGCAGTTCTTC. It is translated as CASSGSNNEQFF.